This T cell receptor (beta chain) was found in a study of cytotoxic CD8 clonotypes in ibrutinib-treated CLL. Study in general: The study included roughly 10 relapsed/refractory and 15 treatment-naive patients; 17 to 18 had IGHV unmutated disease. Partial response was seen in some 24 patients and complete response in 2; after median about six years, about 14 stayed remitted, around 12 progressed.

General observations from the study: Baseline-level clonality went beyond age-matched healthy donors and moved in step with circulating CD8+ T-cell counts.

Sequencing was performed with immunoSEQ multiplex PCR; in TCRdb, only in-frame clones are kept and a portion is missing. The sample has approximately 130,000 clones; around four fifths are singletons. From germline, CDR1 is WSHSY and CDR2 SAAADI. Germline trimming cut 0 bases from V and 8 bases from J; bases unmatched to any gene: 4. The CDR3 extends over 15 amino acids. As for this clone: Its antigen is still unknown.

The chain joins TRBV10-2 to TRBJ1-4, with 9 nucleotides matching TRBD1. This TCR derives from a human donor with chronic lymphocytic leukemia. This material consisted of PBMCs, taken after 24 months of ibrutinib treatment. As DNA, the CDR3 is TGCGCCAGCAGTGAGTCGACAGGGGGGGACGAAAAACTGTTTTTT. This sequence encodes CASSESTGGDEKLFF.